Shown below are 17 T cell receptor beta chains from a single sample sequenced in a study of cytomegalovirus exposure and HLA in healthy donors. Researchers ran the PCR with 60 Vbeta and 13 Jbeta primers. Profiling relied on immunoSEQ multiplex PCR, and the TCRdb table lists in-frame clones only, not all of them. The sample holds about 150,000 clones, around 78% seen once. The sample taken for sequencing was PBMCs. Receptor source: a man aged 40-49 years in good health and CMV-seronegative.

This clone was recorded once. CDR3 coding DNA: TGTGCCAGCATCTCGCCCGGGGTCCTGAACTATGGCTACACCTTC. It yields the protein CASISPGVLNYGYTF. The chain carries TRBV28 and TRBJ1-2; D unclear. Trimming stripped 7 bases from V and 2 bases from J, with 17 bases between. Germline CDR1 is MDHEN and CDR2 is SYDVKM. CDR3 length: 15 residues.

This clone was seen only once. The rearrangement links TRBV28 to TRBJ2-7; a weak D match, TRBD2 (5 bases). Germline values: CDR1 MDHEN, CDR2 SYDVKM. V dropped 3 bases and J dropped 2 bases, with 17 bases sitting between them. The CDR3 runs to 16 residues. The CDR3 DNA reads TGTGCCAGCAGTTTCATGGAGGCAAGTACCCCCTACGAGCAGTACTTC. It codes for CASSFMEASTPYEQYF.

This chain connects TRBV6-5 to TRBJ2-2; 8 bases are shared with TRBD1. This CDR3 spans 14 amino acids. Germline loops: CDR1 MNHEY, CDR2 SVGAGI. Trimming at V came to 7 bases and at J to 4 bases, leaving 5 bases not matched to a gene. The CDR3 spells CASTLTGVTGELFF. In nucleotides, the CDR3 is TGTGCCAGCACCCTGACAGGGGTCACCGGGGAGCTGTTTTTT.

This clone was counted only a few times. Other DNA variants within this sample encode the same CDR3. This rearrangement joins TRBV6-1 to TRBJ2-7; 12 nucleotides agree with TRBD2. The CDR3 is made up of 15 amino acids. The junction had 3 bases not matched to a gene; V was cut back by 5 bases and J by 1 base. Germline loops: CDR1 MNHNS, CDR2 SASEGT. The CDR3 DNA follows: TGTGCCAGCAGTCGACTAGCGGGAGAGTCCTACGAGCAGTACGTC. It specifies CASSRLAGESYEQYV.

The chain has TRBV27 and TRBJ1-6; D not resolved. Germline CDR1 reads MNHEY; CDR2 reads SMNVEV (reference sequence). Trimming shortened V by 4 bases and J by 6 bases, and 13 bases separated the two germline ends. The CDR3 has 15 residues. Here the CDR3 reads CASSSAQMLNSPLHF. In DNA form, the CDR3 reads TGTGCCAGCAGTTCCGCCCAGATGCTTAATTCACCCCTCCACTTT.

The CDR3 here is CAIHSAFGRNTEAFF. CDR3 DNA sequence: TGTGCCATCCACAGCGCCTTTGGGAGGAACACTGAAGCTTTCTTT. V gene TRBV10-3 combines with J gene TRBJ1-1; no definite D call. Trimming took 8 bases from V and 1 from J, leaving 17 bases between them. Germline values: CDR1 ENHRY, CDR2 SYGVKD. The CDR3 has 15 amino acids.

The sample holds one count of this clone. This sequence joins TRBV6-5 and TRBJ2-1; 12 bases match TRBD2. The V segment lost 4 bases and the J segment 10 bases; nucleotides outside the gene matches: 5. Germline loops: CDR1 MNHEY, CDR2 SVGAGI. This CDR3 comprises 14 residues. CDR3 loop: CASSFGLAGTEQFF. In DNA, the CDR3 is TGTGCCAGCAGTTTCGGACTAGCGGGAACGGAGCAGTTCTTC.

V is TRBV27 and J is TRBJ1-1; D possibly corresponds to TRBD1 (6 bases). CDR3 size: 12 residues. Trimming removed 8 bases at V and 2 bases at J, with 9 bases between. CDR1 is MNHEY, CDR2 SMNVEV, per germline (reference sequence). The CDR3 sequence is CASGTPNTEAFF. The CDR3 DNA is TGTGCCAGCGGGACACCTAACACTGAAGCTTTCTTT.

The count of this clone is one. The V gene is TRBV27, the J gene TRBJ2-2; a possible D gene is TRBD1 (5 bases). The CDR3 covers 13 residues. V lost 0 bases to trimming and J lost 8 bases, with 7 bases between them. Per germline, CDR1 MNHEY and CDR2 SMNVEV (reference sequence). CDR3 sequence reads: CASSLSRGGELFF. The CDR3 DNA sequence: TGTGCCAGCAGTTTATCAAGGGGTGGGGAGCTGTTTTTT.

This chain connects TRBV27 to TRBJ2-7; maybe TRBD2 (5 bases). Looked up from germline, CDR1 is MNHEY and CDR2 is SMNVEV (reference sequence). The germline V and J ends were trimmed by 3 bases and 2 bases, with 11 bases remaining between them. The length of the CDR3 is 14 residues. Here the CDR3 DNA reads TGTGCCAGCAGTTTTGACGCCGGGGCCTACGAGCAGTACTTC. Protein: CASSFDAGAYEQYF.

This clone was detected only a few times. The V and J genes are TRBV21-1 and TRBJ2-7; the table gives TRBD1 as D, unverified against the DNA. TRBV21-1 is a pseudogene segment. The CDR3 has 15 amino acids. The CDR3 region has the DNA TGTGCCAGCAGTCAGGGGGTTGGGATCCCTTACGAGCAGTACGTC. As protein: CASSQGVGIPYEQYV.

The V gene is TRBV5-6, the J gene TRBJ1-1; D is uncertain. CDR3 length: 14 residues. Trimming cost V 4 bases and J 1 base, with 11 bases left between them. CDR1 is SGHDT, CDR2 YYEEEE, per germline. The CDR3 DNA follows: TGTGCCAGCAGCCCGGCGGGCCGGAACACTGAAGCTTTCTTT. Its translation is CASSPAGRNTEAFF. Looking up the rest from reference TRBV5-6 and TRBJ1-1 gives the full variable domain: DAGVTQSPTHLIKTRGQQVTLRCSPKSGHDTVSWYQQALGQGPQFIFQYYEEEERQRGNFPDRFSGHQFPNYSSELNVNALLLGDSALYLCASSPAGRNTEAFFGQGTRLTVV.

The V gene is TRBV9, the J gene TRBJ2-2, with TRBD2 matching 11 bases. CDR1 is SGDLS, CDR2 YYNGEE, per germline. V was pared by 4 bases and J by 4 bases, with 3 bases of the junction left unmatched. This CDR3 spans 15 amino acids. CDR3 DNA sequence: TGTGCCAGCAGCTCCGGGACTAGCGGCACCGGGGAGCTGTTTTTT. It specifies CASSSGTSGTGELFF.

This clone was seen more than once but under ten times. The chain has TRBV6-1 and TRBJ1-2; the D gene is possibly TRBD1 (5 bases). CDR3 length: 14 amino acids. Between the trimmed V and J ends, which lost 6 bases and 4 bases, there was a span of 15 bases. Germline-derived CDR1 and CDR2 are MNHNS and SASEGT. CDR3 sequence (DNA): TGTGCCAGCAGAGGTGTTGCAGGGATCTATGGCTACACCTTC. As protein: CASRGVAGIYGYTF.

The chain joins TRBV7-9 to TRBJ1-1; no clear D gene. Trimming took off 1 base at V and 1 base at J, with 7 bases between the two ends. The CDR3 contains 14 residues. Germline V lookup: CDR1 SEHNR, CDR2 FQNEAQ (reference sequence). The CDR3 sequence is CASSLVFGNTEAFF. CDR3 coding DNA: TGTGCCAGCAGCTTAGTCTTCGGGAACACTGAAGCTTTCTTT.

This sequence joins TRBV7-8 and TRBJ2-1; 7 nucleotides align to TRBD2. This CDR3 contains 15 residues. Germline V CDR1 and CDR2: SGHVS, FQNEAQ. V was clipped by 1 base and J by 7 bases; unmatched bases: 7. CDR3 DNA: TGTGCCAGCAGCTTAGGGGGAGGGCCGGTGAATGAGCAGTTCTTC. Protein: CASSLGGGPVNEQFF.

The chain couples TRBV4-2 to TRBJ1-4; D not resolved. CDR1 and CDR2 (germline): LGHNA, YNFKEQ. The V and J ends lost 0 bases and 0 bases respectively, with 5 bases between them. This CDR3 comprises 15 residues. CDR3 in amino acids: CASSQEGATNEKLFF. The CDR3, as DNA: TGTGCCAGCAGCCAAGAGGGCGCAACTAATGAAAAACTGTTTTTT.